This T cell receptor beta chain was sequenced during a study of blood T cell repertoires in COVID-19. Looking at the study overall: Acute and convalescent COVID-19 specimens originated in the United States, Italy and Spain.

Clones were read by immunoSEQ multiplex PCR, and TCRdb kept only the in-frame ones, dropping some. The table has 300,000 to 350,000 clones, 90% seen once; the top ten hold around 6.8%. The Seattle patients joined while their infection was active and were tracked longitudinally afterward. V gave up 8 bases and J gave up 7 bases, with 21 bases separating them. CDR1 is SNHLY, CDR2 FYNNEI, per germline. The CDR3 consists of 16 residues. The TCR sequence derives from a woman aged 25 to 39 with COVID-19, enrolled during active disease. V gene TRBV2 combines with J gene TRBJ2-6; D possibly corresponds to TRBD1 (6 bases). The sequenced material came from peripheral blood. CDR3 loop: CASWGQAPSRANVLTF. The DNA for the CDR3 is TGTGCCAGCTGGGGGCAGGCGCCTAGTCGAGCCAACGTCCTGACTTTC.